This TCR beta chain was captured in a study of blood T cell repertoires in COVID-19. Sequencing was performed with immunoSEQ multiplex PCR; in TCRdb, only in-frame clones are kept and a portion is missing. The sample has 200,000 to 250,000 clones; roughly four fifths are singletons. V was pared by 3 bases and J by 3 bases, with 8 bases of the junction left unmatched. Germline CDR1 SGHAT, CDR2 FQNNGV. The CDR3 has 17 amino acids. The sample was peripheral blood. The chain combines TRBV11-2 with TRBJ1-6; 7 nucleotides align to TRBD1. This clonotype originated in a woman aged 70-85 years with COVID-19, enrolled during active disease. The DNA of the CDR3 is TGTGCCAGCAGCTTCCGACAGGGCCCCGTCTATAATTCACCCCTCCACTTT. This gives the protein CASSFRQGPVYNSPLHF. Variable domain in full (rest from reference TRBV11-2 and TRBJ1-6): EAGVAQSPRYKIIEKRQSVAFWCNPISGHATLYWYQQILGQGPKLLIQFQNNGVVDDSQLPKDRFSAERLKGVDSTLKIQPAKLEDSAVYLCASSFRQGPVYNSPLHFGNGTRLTVT.